The T cell receptor (beta chain) described here comes from a study of blood T cells in healthy people across ages. A J-beta primer mix and a sample-barcoded 5' primer were used in a second PCR of about 6 to 12 cycles. Each cDNA was tagged by a template-switch adaptor containing 12 random nucleotides. From the 5' RACE reads, TCRdb called clonotypes with MiXCR, one entry per CDR3 protein. The sample has 750,000 to 1,000,000 distinct CDR3 sequences; around 29% are singletons. The germline CDR1 and CDR2 sequences are SEHNR and FQNEAQ (reference sequence). Deletions cut 4 bases from V and 6 bases from J, with 13 bases between. The CDR3 loop spans 13 amino acids. These data were also reused for a study on T cells of mothers and their children. This second study notes: Researchers report slightly higher, though non-significant, overlap in related mother-child pairs than in unrelated pairs.

The V call is TRBV7-9, the J call TRBJ2-7; either TRBD1 or TRBD2 may fit D (6 bases each). The sample was blood. The sequence derives from a woman between 40 and 50 years old in good health. For the CDR3, the DNA is TGTGCCAGCAGCTCCGGGGGCAGGGTCGAGCAGTACTTC. Encoded protein: CASSSGGRVEQYF.